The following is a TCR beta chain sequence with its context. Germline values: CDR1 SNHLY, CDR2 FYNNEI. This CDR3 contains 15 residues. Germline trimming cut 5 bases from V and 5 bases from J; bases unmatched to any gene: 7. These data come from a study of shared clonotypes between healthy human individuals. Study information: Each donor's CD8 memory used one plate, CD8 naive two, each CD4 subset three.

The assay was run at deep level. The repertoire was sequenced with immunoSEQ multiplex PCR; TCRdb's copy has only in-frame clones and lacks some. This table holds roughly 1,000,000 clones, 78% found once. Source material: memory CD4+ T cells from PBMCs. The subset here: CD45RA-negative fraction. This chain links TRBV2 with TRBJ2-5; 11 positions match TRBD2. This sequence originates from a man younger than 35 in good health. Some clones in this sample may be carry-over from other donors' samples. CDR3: CASSMLAGGRETQYF. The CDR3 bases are TGTGCCAGCAGTATGTTAGCGGGAGGGCGGGAGACCCAGTACTTC.